A single T cell receptor (beta chain) is shown here with its context. This clone was detected a few times. It has no known antigen specificity. Per-nucleotide qualities are absent, and no much larger clonotype sits a single base away. The data derive from a study of blood T cell repertoires in COVID-19 (dated by TCRdb to 2020 to 2022). A note on the overall study: Samples from collaborators originated in the United States, Italy and Spain and spanned both the acute and convalescent phases of COVID-19. Deeply sampled blood TCRbeta repertoires from subjects exposed to, actively infected with, or recovered from COVID-19 were included in the dataset. The prospective study material was composed of cDNA or gDNA derived from T cells, B-cell-depleted T cells, or PBMCs. The samples were drawn from the first 160 participants of the ongoing ImmuneRACE study and from 1,254 subjects provided by 6 global collaborators. The repertoires were made available in a free public database intended to serve as a resource for research on the immune response to SARS-CoV-2. Where available, HLA class I and class II types were taken from metadata supplied by the sample provider and were not determined by assay-based typing. Nearly every sample came with metadata listing a de-identified subject ID, COVID-19 status, age in years and sex. Paper-wide results and their limitations: The quantity of clinical and demographic metadata differed by source and by participant and was supplied without curation.

One collaborating source in Seattle enrolled patients while the patients were actively infected and followed the patients over time throughout the course of disease. Whole blood was collected in K2EDTA tubes by collaborating institutions according to the institutions' own protocols. Collaborator samples were shipped for TCRbeta analysis as frozen whole blood, isolated PBMCs, or DNA extracted from either sample type. The immunoSEQ Assay, a bias-controlled multiplex PCR, was used to amplify TCRbeta CDR3 regions from genomic DNA. Turning to the authors' computational methods: The number of nucleated cells in each sample was estimated from the amplification of reference gene primers within the assay. To quantify the absolute abundance of each unique TCRbeta CDR3 rearrangement, sequence reads were collapsed and filtered. Productive Simpson clonality was computed per sample as the square root of Simpson's diversity index over productive rearrangements. Here the immuneACCESS table is served through TCRdb, limited to in-frame sequences with V and J called. Missing clones are a known gap in these copies; in checked studies unresolved V genes cover under half, and the rest lacks a known reason. V and J calls plus clone size are reproduced from that table; the DNA served to infer D and trimming. Counted in this sample were roughly 230,000 clones; roughly 89% of them appeared once. The ten largest clones take up 2.1% of the sample.

The germline V gene sets CDR1 to SGHAT and CDR2 to FQNNGV. Trimming removed 5 bases from V and 2 bases from J; the gene matches leave 4 bases unexplained. The CDR3 measures 14 amino acids from cysteine to phenylalanine. The CDR3 DNA has 42 bases and is translated from base 1. The rearrangement combines TRBV11-2 with TRBJ2-7, with TRBD2 matching 9 junction bases. The clonotype originates from a woman aged 55-69 years with COVID-19, enrolled during active disease. The source material was peripheral blood. The DNA sequence follows: TGTGCCAGCAGCCAAGCGGGGGGAACCTACGAGCAGTACTTC. Its protein product is CASSQAGGTYEQYF.